Only one count was recorded for the clone carrying this T cell receptor (beta chain). The data were taken from a study of blood T cell repertoires in COVID-19. In the study overall: Sample material is recorded as cDNA or gDNA derived from T cells, B-cell-depleted T cells, or PBMCs.

The V gene's germline CDR1 is KGHSH and CDR2 LQKENI. This CDR3 has 12 residues. V lost 6 bases to trimming and J lost 16 bases, with 19 bases between them. This table comes from immunoSEQ multiplex PCR, and its TCRdb copy is limited to in-frame clones, with some not included. The table records around 300,000 clones, roughly nine tenths of them present only once. The clonotype was recovered from a woman aged 40 to 55 who had recovered from COVID-19. This sequence joins TRBV18 and TRBJ2-1, with D possibly TRBD2 on 6 matching bases. Sequencing used peripheral blood. The CDR3 DNA is TGTGCCAGCTCCCCCGATGGAGGGGTTAACTTCTTC. Protein sequence: CASSPDGGVNFF.